The clone carrying this T cell receptor (beta chain) was detected only once. With V trimmed by 6 bases and J by 5 bases, 9 bases remained unmatched. The CDR3 totals 15 residues. Looked up from germline, CDR1 is MNHEY and CDR2 is SVGAGI. These data belong to a study of control samples from healthy donors and cancer patients. Assay: immunoSEQ multiplex PCR; the TCRdb copy retains only in-frame clones and omits some. The sample has more than 95,000 clones, around 92% seen once. Sequencing was done on a sample of PBMCs. This clonotype was obtained from an elderly man with head and neck cancer. The chain links TRBV6-5 to TRBJ1-1; 10 bases are a match to TRBD1. The CDR3, as DNA: TGTGCCAGCAGGCGACAGGGGGCGTGGGAGACTGAAGCTTTCTTT. It yields the protein CASRRQGAWETEAFF.